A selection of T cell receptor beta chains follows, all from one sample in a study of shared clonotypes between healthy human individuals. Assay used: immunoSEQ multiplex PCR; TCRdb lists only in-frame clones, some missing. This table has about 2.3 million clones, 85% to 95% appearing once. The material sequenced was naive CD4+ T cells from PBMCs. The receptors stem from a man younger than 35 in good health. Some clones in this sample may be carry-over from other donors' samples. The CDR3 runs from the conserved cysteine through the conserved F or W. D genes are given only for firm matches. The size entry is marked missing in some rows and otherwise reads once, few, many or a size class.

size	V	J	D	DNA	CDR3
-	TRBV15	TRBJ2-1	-	TGTGCCACCAGCAGAGCTTACAATGAGCAGTTCTTC	CATSRAYNEQFF
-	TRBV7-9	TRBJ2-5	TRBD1	TGTGCCAGCAGCTTGGATCCGGGACAGGGGAGGGAGACCCAGTACTTC	CASSLDPGQGRETQYF
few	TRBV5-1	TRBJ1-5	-	TGCGCCAGCAGCTTGTGGGTGGTAGATAGCAATCAGCCCCAGCATTTT	CASSLWVVDSNQPQHF
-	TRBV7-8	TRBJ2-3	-	TGTGCCAGCAGCCAAAGATCCCCCGGCCTCGACACAGATACGCAGTATTTT	CASSQRSPGLDTDTQYF
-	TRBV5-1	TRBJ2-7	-	TGCGCCAGCAGCCCGCTCTTGACCTCCTACGAGCAGTACTTC	CASSPLLTSYEQYF
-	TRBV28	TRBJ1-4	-	TGTGCCAGCAGTATAGGGGCAACTAATGAAAAACTGTTTTTT	CASSIGATNEKLFF
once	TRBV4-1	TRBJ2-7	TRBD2	TGCGCCAGCAGCCTACGAGCGGGAGATCTCTACGAGCAGTACTTC	CASSLRAGDLYEQYF
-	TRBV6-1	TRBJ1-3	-	TGTGCCAGCAGTGAGGTCCGCGCGGCCTCTGGAAACACCATATATTTT	CASSEVRAASGNTIYF
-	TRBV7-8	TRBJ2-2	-	TGTGCCAGCAGCCAAGGTGGATACGCGAACACCGGGGAGCTGTTTTTT	CASSQGGYANTGELFF
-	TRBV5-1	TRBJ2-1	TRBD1	TGCGCCAGCAGCCAGGACAGGATCTCCTACAATGAGCAGTTCTTC	CASSQDRISYNEQFF
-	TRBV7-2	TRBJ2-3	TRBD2	TGTGCCAGCAGCTTAAACGGCGAACTAGCGGGGACCACAGATACGCAGTATTTT	CASSLNGELAGTTDTQYF
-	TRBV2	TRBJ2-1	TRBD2	TGTGCCAGCAGTGAAGCGCGGGGGGGATCCTACAATGAGCAGTTCTTC	CASSEARGGSYNEQFF
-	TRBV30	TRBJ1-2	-	TGTGCCTGGAGTGTACAAACAGCCTATGGCTACACCTTC	CAWSVQTAYGYTF
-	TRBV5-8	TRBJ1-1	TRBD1	TGTGCCAGCAGCCACGAGAGGGGGCAGGAAGCTTTCTTT	CASSHERGQEAFF
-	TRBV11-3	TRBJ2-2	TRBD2	TGTGCCAGCAGTTCTAGCGGGAGGGCTAACGGGGAGCTGTTTTTT	CASSSSGRANGELFF
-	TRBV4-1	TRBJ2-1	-	TGCGCCAGCAGCCAAATAGACAGCAATGAGCAGTTCTTC	CASSQIDSNEQFF
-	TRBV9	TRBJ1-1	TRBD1	TGTGCCAGCAGCGATCTGGCGAGGGGGCCAAACACTGAAGCTTTCTTT	CASSDLARGPNTEAFF
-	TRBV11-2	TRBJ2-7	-	TGTGCCAGCAGCCCGATTAAGGGATCGGCCTTGTCCTACGAGCAGTACTTC	CASSPIKGSALSYEQYF
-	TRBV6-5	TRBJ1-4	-	TGTGCCAGCAGGGTAACCTCAGCTAATGAAAAACTGTTTTTT	CASRVTSANEKLFF
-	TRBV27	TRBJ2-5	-	TGTGCCAGCAGCTTCGTCGGACGGACCCAAGAGACCCAGTACTTC	CASSFVGRTQETQYF
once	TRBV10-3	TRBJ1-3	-	TGTGCCAGCTTCAACAGTGGAAACGCCATATATTTT	CASFNSGNAIYF
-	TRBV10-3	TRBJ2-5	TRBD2	TGTGCCATCAGTGAGGGGACTAGTGTAGAGACCCAGTACTTC	CAISEGTSVETQYF
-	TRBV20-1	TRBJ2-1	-	TGCAGTGCTAGAGTGTCACTAGCGCAGTTCTTC	CSARVSLAQFF
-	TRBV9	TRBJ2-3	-	TGTGCCAGCAGCGTAGAGATTCTTTCGGGGTCAGATACGCAGTATTTT	CASSVEILSGSDTQYF
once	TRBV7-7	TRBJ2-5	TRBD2	TGTGCCAGCAGCCGGAGGGCGGGAGGGGAGACCCAGTACTTC	CASSRRAGGETQYF
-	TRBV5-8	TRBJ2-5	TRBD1	TGTGCCAGCAGCAGGACAGGGGGAGAGACCCAGTACTTC	CASSRTGGETQYF
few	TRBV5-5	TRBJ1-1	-	TGTGCCAGCGGGGGGCTAGGCACTGAAGCTTTCTTT	CASGGLGTEAFF
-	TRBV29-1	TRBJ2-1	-	TGCAGCGTCGACCGTAGCTCCTACAATGAGCAGTTCTTC	CSVDRSSYNEQFF
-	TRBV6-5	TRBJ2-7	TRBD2	TGTGCCAGCAGTTACGGGACTAGTAGCTACGAGCAGTACTTC	CASSYGTSSYEQYF
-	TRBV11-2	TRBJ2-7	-	TGTGCCAGCAGATTAAAACTGGGCCCAACTTCCGACGAGCAGTACTTC	CASRLKLGPTSDEQYF
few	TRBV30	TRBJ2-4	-	TGTGCCTGGAGTGTACCCGGTAGGGACATTCAGTACTTC	CAWSVPGRDIQYF
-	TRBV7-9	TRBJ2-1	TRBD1	TGTGCCAGCAGCTTAAGCGACAGGGGCTACAATGAGCAGTTCTTC	CASSLSDRGYNEQFF
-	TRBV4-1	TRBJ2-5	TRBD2	TGCGCCAGCAGAGGGAGGGCAGCAGAGACCCAGTACTTC	CASRGRAAETQYF
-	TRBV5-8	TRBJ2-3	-	TGTGCCAGCAGCTTGGAAGTGACTCTCACAGATACGCAGTATTTT	CASSLEVTLTDTQYF
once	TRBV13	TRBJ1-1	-	TGTGCCAGCAGCTTAGACGGCTTCTTCGCGGAGAAGAACACTGAAGCTTTCTTT	CASSLDGFFAEKNTEAFF
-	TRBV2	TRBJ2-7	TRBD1	TGTGCCAGCAGTGCCAGGGGGCACTCCTACGAGCAGTACTTC	CASSARGHSYEQYF
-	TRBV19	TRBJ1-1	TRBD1	TGTGCCAGTAGTAACAGGGGTACCACTGAAGCTTTCTTT	CASSNRGTTEAFF
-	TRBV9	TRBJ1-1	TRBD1	TGTGCCAGCAGCCCACAGGGACAGGGGAGGGCTGGAGCTTTCTTT	CASSPQGQGRAGAFF
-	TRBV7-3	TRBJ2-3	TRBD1	TGTGCCAGCAGCATCACAGGGGATCCGACAGATACGCAGTATTTT	CASSITGDPTDTQYF
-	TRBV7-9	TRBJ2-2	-	TGTGCCAGCAGCCAGGACACGAACACCGGGGAGCTGTTTTTT	CASSQDTNTGELFF
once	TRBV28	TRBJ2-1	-	TGTGCCAGCAGTTTGAACAATGAGCAGTTCTTC	CASSLNNEQFF
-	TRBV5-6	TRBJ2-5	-	TGTGCCAGCGCCTATGGACCGTCCCGAGAGACCCAGTACTTC	CASAYGPSRETQYF
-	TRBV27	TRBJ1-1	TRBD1	TGTGCCAGCAGTGTTACTCGAACAGGGGGATGGGCTTTCTTT	CASSVTRTGGWAFF
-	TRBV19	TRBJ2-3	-	TGTGCCAGTAGCCTAGCGAGCACAGATACGCAGTATTTT	CASSLASTDTQYF
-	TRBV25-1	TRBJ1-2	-	TGTGCCAGCAGTGCACAGAACTATGGCTACACCTTC	CASSAQNYGYTF
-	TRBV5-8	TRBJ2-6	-	TGTGCCAGCAGCTTGTACAGCTCTGGGGCCAACGTCCTGACTTTC	CASSLYSSGANVLTF
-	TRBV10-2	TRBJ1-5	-	TGCGCCAGCGGACGAAATCAGGGAACTGATCAGCCCCAGCATTTT	CASGRNQGTDQPQHF
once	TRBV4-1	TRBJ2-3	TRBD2	TGCGCCAGCAGCCGACTAGCGGGGACACCAGATACGCAGTATTTT	CASSRLAGTPDTQYF
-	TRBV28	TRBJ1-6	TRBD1	TGTGCCAGCAGTTTAAGGGCAGGGGGTTCACCCCTCCACTTT	CASSLRAGGSPLHF
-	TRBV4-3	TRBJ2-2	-	TGCGCCAGCAGCCAGAGGCGGTTAAGCCACGGGGAGCTGTTTTTT	CASSQRRLSHGELFF
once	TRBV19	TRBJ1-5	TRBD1	TGTGCCAGTAGGGTAGGGGGCGCGGGCGGCAATCAGCCCCAGCATTTT	CASRVGGAGGNQPQHF
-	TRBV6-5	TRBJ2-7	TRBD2	TGTGCCAGCGGGCTGGCGGGAGCACGAAGCGAGCAGTACTTC	CASGLAGARSEQYF
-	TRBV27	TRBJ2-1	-	TGTGCCAGCAGTCCCCGGAGCGGGACACCATTCGAGCAGTTCTTC	CASSPRSGTPFEQFF